This T cell receptor beta chain was recovered during a study of blood T cell repertoires in COVID-19. About the research overall: Sites across the United States, Italy and Spain contributed samples from acute and convalescent COVID-19. In each case, the material was cDNA or gDNA derived from T cells, B-cell-depleted T cells, or PBMCs.

CDR1 and CDR2 from the germline V gene are SGHRS and YFSETQ. Losses at the gene ends were 3 bases for V and 6 bases for J; bases not matched to a gene: 8. This CDR3 comprises 15 residues. In the original processing: Amplifying reference gene primers gave estimates of nucleated cell counts. Profiled with immunoSEQ multiplex PCR; TCRdb holds only in-frame clones, not every one. That table furnishes V, J and clone size, whereas the DNA furnished D and trimming. The top ten clones hold approximately 4% of a sample with fewer than 250,000 clones, approximately 90% of them seen once. The chain couples TRBV5-1 to TRBJ2-2, with 7 bases fitting TRBD2. Sequencing was done on a sample of peripheral blood. This receptor was identified in a human donor in a cohort sampled during active COVID-19. The CDR3: CASSSGTKSAGELFF. The CDR3 region has the DNA TGCGCCAGCAGCTCCGGGACTAAGTCCGCCGGGGAGCTGTTTTTT.